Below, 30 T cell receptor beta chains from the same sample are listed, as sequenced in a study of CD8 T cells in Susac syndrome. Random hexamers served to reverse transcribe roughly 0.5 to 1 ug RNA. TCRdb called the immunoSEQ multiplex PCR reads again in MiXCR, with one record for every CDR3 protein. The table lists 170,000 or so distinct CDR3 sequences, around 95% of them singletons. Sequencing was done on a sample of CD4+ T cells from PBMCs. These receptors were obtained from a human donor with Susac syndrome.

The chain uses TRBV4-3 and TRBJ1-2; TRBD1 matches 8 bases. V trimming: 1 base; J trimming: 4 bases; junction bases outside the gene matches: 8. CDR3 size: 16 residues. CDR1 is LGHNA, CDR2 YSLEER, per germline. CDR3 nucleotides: TGCGCCAGCAGCCAAGCGGGGACAGGAACCTCCTATGGCTACACCTTC. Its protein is CASSQAGTGTSYGYTF.

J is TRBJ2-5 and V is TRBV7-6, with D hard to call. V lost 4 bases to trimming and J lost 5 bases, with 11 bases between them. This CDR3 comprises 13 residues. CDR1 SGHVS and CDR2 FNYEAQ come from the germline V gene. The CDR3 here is CASSSGVYETQYF. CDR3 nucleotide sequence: TGTGCCAGCAGCTCTGGTGTATATGAGACCCAGTACTTC.

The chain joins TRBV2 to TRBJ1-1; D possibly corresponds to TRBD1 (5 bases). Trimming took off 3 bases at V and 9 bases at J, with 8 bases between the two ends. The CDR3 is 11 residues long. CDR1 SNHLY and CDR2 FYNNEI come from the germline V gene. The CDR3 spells CASSENRKAFF. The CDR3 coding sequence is TGTGCCAGCAGTGAGAACAGGAAAGCTTTCTTT.

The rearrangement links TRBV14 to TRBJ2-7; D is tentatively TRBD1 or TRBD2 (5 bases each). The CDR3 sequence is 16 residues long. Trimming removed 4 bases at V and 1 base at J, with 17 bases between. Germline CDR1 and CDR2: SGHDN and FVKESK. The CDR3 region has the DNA TGTGCCAGCAGCCGACTCGGGACGGCCCATTCCTACGAGCAGTACTTC. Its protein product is CASSRLGTAHSYEQYF.

In DNA form, the CDR3 reads TGCGCCAGCAGCCAAGATCGGGGGACGGCTCGAGGGTTAGGAGAGACCCAGTACTTC. Encoded protein: CASSQDRGTARGLGETQYF. The rearrangement joins TRBV4-3 to TRBJ2-5; D is perhaps TRBD2 (6 bases). With 0 bases removed from V and 4 bases from J, the gap between germline ends came to 24 bases. CDR3 length: 19 residues. CDR1 and CDR2 from the germline V gene are LGHNA and YSLEER.

The CDR3 DNA sequence: TGTGCCAGCAGCTTGGGGGGGCGGGGACAGGGCATGAACACTGAAGCTTTCTTT. It yields the protein CASSLGGRGQGMNTEAFF. This chain links TRBV5-4 with TRBJ1-1; 9 positions match TRBD1. The CDR3 sequence is 18 residues long. V lost 0 bases, J lost 0 bases, and 9 bases stayed unmatched. Germline assignment: CDR1 SGHNT and CDR2 YYREEE (reference sequence). Supplemented by reference TRBV5-4 and TRBJ1-1, the full variable domain reads ETGVTQSPTHLIKTRGQQVTLRCSSQSGHNTVSWYQQALGQGPQFIFQYYREEENGRGNFPPRFSGLQFPNYSSELNVNALELDDSALYLCASSLGGRGQGMNTEAFFGQGTRLTVV.

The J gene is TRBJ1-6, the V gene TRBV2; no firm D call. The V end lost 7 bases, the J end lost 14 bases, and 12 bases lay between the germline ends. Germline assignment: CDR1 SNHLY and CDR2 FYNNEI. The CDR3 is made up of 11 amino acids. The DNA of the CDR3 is TGTGCCAGCAAGGGAAGCGGAACCCTCCACTTT. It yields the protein CASKGSGTLHF.

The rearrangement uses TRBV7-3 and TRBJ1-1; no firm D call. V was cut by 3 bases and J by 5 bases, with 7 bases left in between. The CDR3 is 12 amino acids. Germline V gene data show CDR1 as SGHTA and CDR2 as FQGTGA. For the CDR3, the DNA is TGTGCCAGCAGCTTTGGGCCGACTGAAGCTTTCTTT. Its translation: CASSFGPTEAFF.

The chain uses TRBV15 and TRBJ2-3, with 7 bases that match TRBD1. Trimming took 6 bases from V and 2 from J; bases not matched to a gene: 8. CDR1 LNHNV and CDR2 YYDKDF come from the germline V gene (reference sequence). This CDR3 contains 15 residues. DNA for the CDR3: TGTGCCACCAGGGAAGGGGGCGCAACCACAGATACGCAGTATTTT. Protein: CATREGGATTDTQYF.

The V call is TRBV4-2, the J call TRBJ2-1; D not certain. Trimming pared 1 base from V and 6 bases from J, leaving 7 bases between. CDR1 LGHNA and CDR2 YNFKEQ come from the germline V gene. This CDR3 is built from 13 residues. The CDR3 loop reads CASSQGTPNEQFF. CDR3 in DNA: TGTGCCAGCAGCCAAGGGACCCCCAATGAGCAGTTCTTC.

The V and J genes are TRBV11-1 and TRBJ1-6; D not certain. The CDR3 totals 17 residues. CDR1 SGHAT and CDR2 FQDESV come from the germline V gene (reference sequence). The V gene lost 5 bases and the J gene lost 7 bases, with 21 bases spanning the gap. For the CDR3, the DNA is TGTGCCAGCAGCCCAGGAGGCGGGGATTCGCGGAATTCACCCCTCCACTTT. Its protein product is CASSPGGGDSRNSPLHF. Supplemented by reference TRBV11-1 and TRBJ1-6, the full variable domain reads EAEVAQSPRYKITEKSQAVAFWCDPISGHATLYWYRQILGQGPELLVQFQDESVVDDSQLPKDRFSAERLKGVDSTLKIQPAELGDSAMYLCASSPGGGDSRNSPLHFGNGTRLTVT.

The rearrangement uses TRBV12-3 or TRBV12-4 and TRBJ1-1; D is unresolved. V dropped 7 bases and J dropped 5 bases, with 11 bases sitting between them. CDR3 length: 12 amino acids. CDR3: CASTARRTEAFF. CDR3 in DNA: TGTGCCAGCACTGCTAGGCGGACTGAAGCTTTCTTT.

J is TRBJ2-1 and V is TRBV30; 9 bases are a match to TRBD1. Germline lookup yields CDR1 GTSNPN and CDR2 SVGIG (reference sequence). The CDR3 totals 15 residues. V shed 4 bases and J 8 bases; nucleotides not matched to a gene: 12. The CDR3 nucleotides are TGTGCCTGGATTAGGGACAGGGCTGGGCGAGATGAGCAGTTCTTC. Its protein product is CAWIRDRAGRDEQFF.

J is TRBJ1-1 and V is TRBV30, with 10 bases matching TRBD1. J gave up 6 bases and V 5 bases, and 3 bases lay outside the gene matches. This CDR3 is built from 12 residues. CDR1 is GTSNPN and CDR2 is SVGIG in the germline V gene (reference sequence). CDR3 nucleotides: TGTGCCTGGGTTGGACAGGGGGCTGAAGCTTTCTTT. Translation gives CAWVGQGAEAFF.

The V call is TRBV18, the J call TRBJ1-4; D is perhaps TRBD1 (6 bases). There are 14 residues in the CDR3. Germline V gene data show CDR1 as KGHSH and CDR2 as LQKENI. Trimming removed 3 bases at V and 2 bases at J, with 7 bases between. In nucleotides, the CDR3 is TGTGCCAGCTCACCTGACAGGACTAATGAAAAACTGTTTTTT. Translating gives CASSPDRTNEKLFF.

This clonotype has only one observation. The CDR3 loop reads CATSEPGTGGTQYF. CDR3 DNA sequence: TGTGCCACCAGTGAACCCGGGACTGGTGGGACCCAGTACTTC. The chain couples TRBV24-1 to TRBJ2-5, with D perhaps TRBD2 (6 bases). CDR3 length: 14 amino acids. Trimming removed 4 bases from V and 7 bases from J, with 15 bases in between. From germline, CDR1 is KGHDR and CDR2 SFDVKD.

The CDR3 bases are TGCGCCAGCAGCTTGTCGGGACAGGGCAATCAGCCCCAGCATTTT. Its translation: CASSLSGQGNQPQHF. V is TRBV5-1 and J is TRBJ1-5, with 8 bases fitting TRBD1. Germline assignment: CDR1 SGHRS and CDR2 YFSETQ. The CDR3 contains 15 residues. The J segment lost 2 bases and the V segment lost 1 base, leaving 2 bases of the junction unmatched.

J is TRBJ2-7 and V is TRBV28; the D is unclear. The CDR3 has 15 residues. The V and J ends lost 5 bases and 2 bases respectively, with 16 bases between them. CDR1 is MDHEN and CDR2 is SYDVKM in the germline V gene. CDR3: CASSLPRAPTYEQYF. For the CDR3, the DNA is TGTGCCAGCAGTCTTCCTAGAGCGCCGACCTACGAGCAGTACTTC.

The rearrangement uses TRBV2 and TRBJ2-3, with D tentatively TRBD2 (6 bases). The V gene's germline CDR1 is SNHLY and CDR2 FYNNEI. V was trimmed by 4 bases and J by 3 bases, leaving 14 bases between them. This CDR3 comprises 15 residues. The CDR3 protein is CASSVSGLRTDTQYF. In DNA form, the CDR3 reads TGTGCCAGCAGTGTGAGCGGGCTCAGGACAGATACGCAGTATTTT.

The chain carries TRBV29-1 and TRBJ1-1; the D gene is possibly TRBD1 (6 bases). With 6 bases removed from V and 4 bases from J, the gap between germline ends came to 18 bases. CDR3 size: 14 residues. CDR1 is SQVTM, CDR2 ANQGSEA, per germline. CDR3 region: CSVYPTGGRTEAFF. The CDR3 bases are TGCAGCGTCTATCCCACGGGGGGGCGCACTGAAGCTTTCTTT.

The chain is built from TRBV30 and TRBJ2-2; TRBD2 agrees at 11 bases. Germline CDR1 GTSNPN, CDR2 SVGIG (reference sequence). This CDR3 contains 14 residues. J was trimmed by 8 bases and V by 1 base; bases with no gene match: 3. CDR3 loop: CAWSGSGGAGELFF. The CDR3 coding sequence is TGTGCCTGGAGTGGTAGCGGGGGGGCAGGGGAGCTGTTTTTT.

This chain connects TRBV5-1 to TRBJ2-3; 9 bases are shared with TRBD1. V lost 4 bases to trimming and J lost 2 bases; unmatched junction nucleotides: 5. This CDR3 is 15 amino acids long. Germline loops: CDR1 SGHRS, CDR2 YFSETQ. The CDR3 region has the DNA TGCGCCAGCAGCGTGGGACAGGGCTACACAGATACGCAGTATTTT. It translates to CASSVGQGYTDTQYF.

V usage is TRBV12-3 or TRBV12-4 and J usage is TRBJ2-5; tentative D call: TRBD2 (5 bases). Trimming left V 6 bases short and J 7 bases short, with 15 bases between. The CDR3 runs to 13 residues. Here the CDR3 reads CASRGTTAGTQYF. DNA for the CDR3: TGTGCCAGCAGAGGTACTACGGCGGGGACCCAGTACTTC.

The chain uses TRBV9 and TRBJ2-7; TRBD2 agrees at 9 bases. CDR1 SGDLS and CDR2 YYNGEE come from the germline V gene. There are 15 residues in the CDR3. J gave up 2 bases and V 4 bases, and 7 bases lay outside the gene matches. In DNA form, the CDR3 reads TGTGCCAGCAGCACCGGGACTAGCATCGCCTACGAGCAGTACTTC. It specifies CASSTGTSIAYEQYF.

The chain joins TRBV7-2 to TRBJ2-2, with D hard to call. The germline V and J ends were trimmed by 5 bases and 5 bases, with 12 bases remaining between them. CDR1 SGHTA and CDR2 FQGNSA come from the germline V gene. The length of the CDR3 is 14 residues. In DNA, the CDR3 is TGTGCCAGCAGCCAGCAGTCAGGAACCGGGGAGCTGTTTTTT. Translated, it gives CASSQQSGTGELFF.

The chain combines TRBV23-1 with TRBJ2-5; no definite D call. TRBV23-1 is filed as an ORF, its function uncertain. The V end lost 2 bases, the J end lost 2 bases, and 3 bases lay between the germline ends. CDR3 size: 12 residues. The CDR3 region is CASSQAQETQYF. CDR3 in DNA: TGCGCCAGCAGTCAAGCACAAGAGACCCAGTACTTC.

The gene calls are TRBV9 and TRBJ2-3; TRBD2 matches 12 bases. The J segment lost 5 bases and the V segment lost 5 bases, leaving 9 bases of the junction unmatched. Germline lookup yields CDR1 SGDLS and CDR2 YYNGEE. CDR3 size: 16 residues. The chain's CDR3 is CASSRRGLAGLDTQYF. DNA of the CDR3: TGTGCCAGCAGTCGTAGGGGACTAGCGGGTCTAGATACGCAGTATTTT.

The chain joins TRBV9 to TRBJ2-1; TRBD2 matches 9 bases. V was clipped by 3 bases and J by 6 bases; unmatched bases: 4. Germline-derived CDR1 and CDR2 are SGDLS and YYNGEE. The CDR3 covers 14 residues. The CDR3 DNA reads TGTGCCAGCAGCGGGGGACTAGCAAGCAATGAGCAGTTCTTC. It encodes CASSGGLASNEQFF.

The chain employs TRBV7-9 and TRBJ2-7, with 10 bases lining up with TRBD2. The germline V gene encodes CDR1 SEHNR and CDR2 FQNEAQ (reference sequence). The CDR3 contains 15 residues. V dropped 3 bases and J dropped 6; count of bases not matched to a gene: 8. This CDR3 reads CASSFLAGEPSEQYF. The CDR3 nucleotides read TGTGCCAGCAGCTTTCTAGCGGGAGAACCCTCCGAGCAGTACTTC.

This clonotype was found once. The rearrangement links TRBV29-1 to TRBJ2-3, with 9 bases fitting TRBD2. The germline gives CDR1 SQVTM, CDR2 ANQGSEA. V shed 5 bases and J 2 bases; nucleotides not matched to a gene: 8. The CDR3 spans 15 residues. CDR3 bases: TGCAGCGTTCCCCGGACTAGCGCATTCACAGATACGCAGTATTTT. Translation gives CSVPRTSAFTDTQYF.